This T cell receptor (beta chain) was obtained from a study of T cell responses to AZD1222 COVID-19 vaccine. General study results and limits: Vaccination with two AZD1222 doses was followed by a rise in Spike-specific TCR breadth and depth. Most donors were white British, females outnumbered males, and clonal diversity was possibly underestimated. Reports say nearly half of spike-specific TCRs go after unmutated variant regions. Just six AZD1222 recipients were seropositive at baseline.

About this clone itself: Its matching antigen is unknown.

Assay used: immunoSEQ multiplex PCR; TCRdb lists only in-frame clones, some missing. The sample has approximately 120,000 clones, 88% seen once. The specimen comprised peripheral blood, sampled on day 0 of MenACWY control vaccination. The source is an adult in good health.

DNA of the CDR3: TGTGCCAGCAGCTTAGGAGTAGGGACAAATTCACCCCTCCACTTT. Translated: CASSLGVGTNSPLHF. The chain uses TRBV7-2 and TRBJ1-6, with D tentatively TRBD1 (6 bases). The length of the CDR3 is 15 residues. Per the germline V gene, CDR1 is SGHTA and CDR2 is FQGNSA. Trimming removed 1 base at V and 7 bases at J, with 11 bases between.